The 4 T cell receptor beta chains below all came from one sample that was sequenced in a study of T cells in Graves' hyperthyroidism and ophthalmopathy. The CDR3 regions of TCR beta were amplified from RNA transcripts. HTBI primers drove first-round RT-PCR of the TCR CDR3. TCRdb fed the multiplex PCR reads into MiXCR, producing one record per CDR3 protein. The sample includes a few hundred thousand distinct CDR3 sequences, less than 20% of them seen just once. Sequencing was carried out using blood. Receptors originate from a woman in her 30s with Graves' hyperthyroidism.

This clonotype has at least ten counts. V is TRBV11-2 and J is TRBJ1-1; D is possibly TRBD1 (6 bases). The germline V gene encodes CDR1 SGHAT and CDR2 FQNNGV. Trimming pared 0 bases from V and 4 bases from J, leaving 18 bases between. CDR3 length equals 17 residues. In nucleotides, the CDR3 is TGTGCCAGCAGCTTAGAAGGAGGGGGATGGATCTCCACTGAAGCTTTCTTT. It yields the protein CASSLEGGGWISTEAFF.

This clonotype was detected a few times. The chain has TRBV27 and TRBJ2-7; 12 nucleotides match TRBD2. The CDR3 totals 16 residues. J was trimmed by 4 bases and V by 2 bases; bases with no gene match: 6. CDR1 is MNHEY, CDR2 SMNVEV, per germline (reference sequence). This CDR3 is CASSLPRTSGDYEQYF. The CDR3 coding sequence is TGTGCCAGCAGTTTACCTCGGACTAGCGGGGATTACGAGCAGTACTTC.

CDR3 residues: CASSPRQGSLYEQYF. In DNA form, the CDR3 reads TGTGCCAGCTCACCAAGACAGGGTTCCCTCTACGAGCAGTACTTC. The J gene is TRBJ2-7, the V gene TRBV18, with TRBD1 identical over 7 bases. This CDR3 comprises 15 residues. CDR1 is KGHSH, CDR2 LQKENI, per germline. The V gene end was trimmed by 2 bases and the J gene end by 3 bases; junction bases not matched to a gene: 7. The complete variable domain, with remaining parts taken from reference TRBV18 and TRBJ2-7, reads NAGVMQNPRHLVRRRGQEARLRCSPMKGHSHVYWYRQLPEEGLKFMVYLQKENIIDESGMPKERFSAEFPKEGPSILRIQQVVRGDSAAYFCASSPRQGSLYEQYFGPGTRLTVT.

This chain joins TRBV20-1 and TRBJ2-7; maybe TRBD2 (6 bases). CDR1 and CDR2 (germline): DFQATT, SNEGSKA (reference sequence). The CDR3 consists of 12 residues. CDR3 protein: CSAGQNSYEQYF. DNA for the CDR3: TGCAGCGCGGGGCAGAACTCCTACGAGCAGTACTTC.